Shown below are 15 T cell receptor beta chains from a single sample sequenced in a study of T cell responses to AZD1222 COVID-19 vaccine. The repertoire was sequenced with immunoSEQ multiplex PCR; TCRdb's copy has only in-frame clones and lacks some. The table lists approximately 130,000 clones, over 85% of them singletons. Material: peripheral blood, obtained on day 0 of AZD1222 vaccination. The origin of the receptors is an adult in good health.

The CDR3 region is CASSLNGWNTEAFF. DNA of the CDR3: TGCGCCAGCAGCTTGAACGGATGGAACACTGAAGCTTTCTTT. The chain joins TRBV5-1 to TRBJ1-1; D not resolved. Germline values: CDR1 SGHRS, CDR2 YFSETQ. V dropped 1 base and J dropped 1 base, with 8 bases sitting between them. CDR3 length: 14 residues.

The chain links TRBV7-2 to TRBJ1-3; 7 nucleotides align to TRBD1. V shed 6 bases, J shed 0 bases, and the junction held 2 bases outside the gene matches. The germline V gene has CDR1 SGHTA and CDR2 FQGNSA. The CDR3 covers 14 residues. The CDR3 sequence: CASSRTGSGNTIYF. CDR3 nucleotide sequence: TGTGCCAGCAGTCGGACAGGCTCTGGAAACACCATATATTTT.

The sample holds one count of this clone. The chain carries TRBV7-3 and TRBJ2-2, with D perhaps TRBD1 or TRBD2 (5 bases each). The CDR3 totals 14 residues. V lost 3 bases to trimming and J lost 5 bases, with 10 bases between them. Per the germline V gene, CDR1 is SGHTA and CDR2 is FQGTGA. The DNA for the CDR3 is TGTGCCAGCAGCTTGGGGACCTCAACCGGGGAGCTGTTTTTT. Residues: CASSLGTSTGELFF.

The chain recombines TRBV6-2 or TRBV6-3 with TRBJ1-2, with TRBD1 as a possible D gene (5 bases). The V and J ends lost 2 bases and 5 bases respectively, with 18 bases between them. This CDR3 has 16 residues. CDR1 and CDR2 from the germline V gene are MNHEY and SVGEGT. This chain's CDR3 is CASSYGLQELIYGYTF. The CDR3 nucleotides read TGTGCCAGCAGTTACGGATTACAGGAACTGATTTATGGCTACACCTTC.

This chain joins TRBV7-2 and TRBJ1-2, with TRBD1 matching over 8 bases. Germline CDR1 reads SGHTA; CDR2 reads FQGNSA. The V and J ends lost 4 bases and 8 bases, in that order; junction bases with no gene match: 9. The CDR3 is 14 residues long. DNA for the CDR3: TGTGCCAGCAGCTCCTCAGGACAGGGTTGGGGCTACACCTTC. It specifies CASSSSGQGWGYTF.

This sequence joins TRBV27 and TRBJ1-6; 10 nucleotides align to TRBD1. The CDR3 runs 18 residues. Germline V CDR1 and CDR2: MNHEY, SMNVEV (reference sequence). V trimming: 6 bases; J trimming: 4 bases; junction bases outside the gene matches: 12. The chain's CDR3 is CASSGNRDRGSYNSPLHF. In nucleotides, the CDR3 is TGTGCCAGCAGCGGAAACCGGGACAGGGGTTCTTATAATTCACCCCTCCACTTT.

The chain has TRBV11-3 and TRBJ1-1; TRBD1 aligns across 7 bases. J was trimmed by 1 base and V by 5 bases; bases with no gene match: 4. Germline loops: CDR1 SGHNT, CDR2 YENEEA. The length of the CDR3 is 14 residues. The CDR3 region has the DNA TGTGCCAGCAGCAGACAGGGCCCGAACACTGAAGCTTTCTTT. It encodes CASSRQGPNTEAFF.

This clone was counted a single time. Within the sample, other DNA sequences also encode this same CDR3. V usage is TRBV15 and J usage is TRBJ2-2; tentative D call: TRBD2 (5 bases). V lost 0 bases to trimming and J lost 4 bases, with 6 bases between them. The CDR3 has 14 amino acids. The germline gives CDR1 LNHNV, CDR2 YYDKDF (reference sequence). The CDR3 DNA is TGTGCCACCAGCAGAGATCGGGGCACCGGGGAGCTGTTTTTT. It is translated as CATSRDRGTGELFF.

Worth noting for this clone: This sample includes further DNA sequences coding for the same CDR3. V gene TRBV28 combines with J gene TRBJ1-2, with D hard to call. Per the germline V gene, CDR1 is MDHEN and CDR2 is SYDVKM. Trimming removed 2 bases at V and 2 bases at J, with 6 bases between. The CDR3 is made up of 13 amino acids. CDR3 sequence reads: CASSLGQNYGYTF. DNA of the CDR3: TGTGCCAGCAGTTTAGGGCAGAACTATGGCTACACCTTC.

For the CDR3, the DNA is TGTGCCAGCAGCTCGGGGGCGCGGGGTGAGCAGTACTTC. The encoded protein is CASSSGARGEQYF. The rearrangement uses TRBV7-2 and TRBJ2-7, with D perhaps given as TRBD1 or TRBD2 (6 bases each). Trimming pared 4 bases from V and 7 bases from J, leaving 14 bases between. Germline V CDR1 and CDR2: SGHTA, FQGNSA. CDR3 length equals 13 residues.

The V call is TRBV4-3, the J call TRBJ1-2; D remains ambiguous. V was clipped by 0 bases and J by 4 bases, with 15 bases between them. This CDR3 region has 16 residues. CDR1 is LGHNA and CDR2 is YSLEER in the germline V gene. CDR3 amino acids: CASSQDRLHSSYGYTF. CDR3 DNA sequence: TGCGCCAGCAGCCAAGATCGGCTTCACTCGAGCTATGGCTACACCTTC.

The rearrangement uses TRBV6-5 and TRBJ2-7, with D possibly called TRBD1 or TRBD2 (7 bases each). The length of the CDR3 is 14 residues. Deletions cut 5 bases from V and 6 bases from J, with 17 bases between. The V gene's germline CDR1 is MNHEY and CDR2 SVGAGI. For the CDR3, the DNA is TGTGCCAGCAGTCAAAACAGGGGAGGGAGCGAGCAGTACTTC. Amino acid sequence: CASSQNRGGSEQYF.

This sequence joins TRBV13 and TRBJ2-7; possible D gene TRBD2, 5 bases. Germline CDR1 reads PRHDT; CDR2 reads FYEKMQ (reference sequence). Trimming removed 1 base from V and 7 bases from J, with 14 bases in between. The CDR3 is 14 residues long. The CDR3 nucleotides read TGTGCCAGCAGCTTAGCGGACTCGGCAGGAGAGCAGTACTTC. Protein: CASSLADSAGEQYF.

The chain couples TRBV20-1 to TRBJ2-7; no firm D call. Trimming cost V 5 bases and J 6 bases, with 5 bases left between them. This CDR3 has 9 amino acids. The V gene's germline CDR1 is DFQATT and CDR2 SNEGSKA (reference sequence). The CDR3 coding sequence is TGCAGTGCTTGGGGCGAGCAGTACTTC. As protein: CSAWGEQYF.

The CDR3 sequence: CSVGDWTNTGELFF. The CDR3 DNA is TGCAGCGTTGGAGACTGGACGAACACCGGGGAGCTGTTTTTT. The rearrangement joins TRBV29-1 to TRBJ2-2, with no clear D. V gave up 4 bases and J gave up 0 bases, with 9 bases separating them. The germline V gene has CDR1 SQVTM and CDR2 ANQGSEA. The CDR3 covers 14 residues.